This note documents a single T cell receptor beta chain sequence. This clonotype was recorded a few times. Its specific antigen is unknown. Nothing much larger sits one base from this clone, and base qualities are not available. Receptor amplification or capture employed multiplex PCR. For sequencing, an Illumina HiSeq 4000 was employed. CDR3 regions were amplified by Arm-PCR with iRepertoire HTBI primers to construct TCR beta libraries. PCR products were gel purified before sequencing. As for the authors' bioinformatics: Across samples, approximately 68 TRBV and over 11 TRBJ segments were identified and used for gene usage analysis of CDR3 amino acid clonotypes. COPE and FqMerger were used to merge the filtered high-quality paired reads into contigs. BLAST was used to align contigs to IMGT TRBV, TRBD and TRBJ reference genes, and CDR3 was defined according to IMGT. Any clonotype with a frequency above 0.1% was classified as a highly expanded clone. Shannon entropy was used to measure repertoire diversity, and the Gini coefficient was used to measure V-J evenness. A clonotype found in more than one individual was treated as public. TCRdb took the public reads, trimmed them with fastp at Q25, ran MiXCR for clone calling and kept in-frame beta chains. Records with the same CDR3 protein are collapsed into one entry carrying the most frequent genes and DNA. These V and J calls derive from TCRdb rather than the authors' analysis. The sample records around 430,000 distinct CDR3 sequences, roughly 23% of which are singletons. Clones ranked in the top ten supply over 10% of the sample.

In light of the paper, this sample's time point label describes: persistent/refractory GD, antithyroid drugs over 5 years with positive TRAb. RNA was extracted from PBMCs in TRIzol for both TCR sequencing and RNA sequencing. Graves' disease was diagnosed according to American Thyroid Association guidelines. Patients for the study were recruited at an endocrinology department in Xi'an, China. Each patient gave around 9 milliliters of peripheral blood, collected in an EDTA anticoagulant tube. PBMCs were isolated by Ficoll Paque Plus density gradient separation without further T cell sorting. An Agilent 2100 Bioanalyzer and agarose gel were used to assess RNA quality, and a NanoDrop 2000 was used to measure RNA concentration. The CDR3 has 18 amino acids, counting the end cysteine and phenylalanine. This entry keeps only the CDR3 DNA: 54 bases, framed from base 1. The germline V gene sets CDR1 to MDHEN and CDR2 to SYDVKM. V drops 7 bases and J drops 3 bases, leaving 28 bases in between.

The entry originates in a study of regulatory T cells in long-lasting Graves disease (dated by TCRdb to about 2021). In terms of the full investigation: To count as having persistent Graves' disease, a patient had to have received antithyroid drug treatment for over 5 years with TSH receptor autoantibodies remaining persistently positive. Peripheral blood TCR sequencing and RNA sequencing compared persistent Graves' disease patients with newly diagnosed Graves' disease patients. The study was conducted in China and was registered as a clinical trial. TCR sequencing covered some 13 persistent and 20 newly diagnosed Graves' disease patients, some 33 samples in total. On average, persistent Graves' disease patients in the clinical cohort had been on antithyroid drugs for approximately ten years. Beyond this particular receptor, the publication reports: Peripheral blood alone was examined, since thyroid tissue, which constituted the primary lesion, could not be accessed. Sequencing and analysis were restricted to the TCR beta chain. Persistent disease showed preferential use of TRBV28, TRBJ1-2 and TRBJ2-5, whereas newly diagnosed disease favored TRBV20-1 and TRBJ2-1. A larger number of public clonotypes was shared among persistent patients (around 3,000) than among newly diagnosed patients (roughly 1,000). The authors noted that the small sample size was a limitation that may lower accuracy. Lower TCR Shannon entropy and fewer highly expanded clones were observed in persistent Graves' disease patients than in newly diagnosed patients, which suggested clonal expansion.

The material was peripheral blood mononuclear cells (PBMCs), obtained when the disease was refractory, from a patient treated with antithyroid drugs. In this chain, TRBV28 is recombined with TRBJ2-7; TRBD2 is a possible D gene, resting on 5 matching bases. The clonotype comes from a female donor with Graves disease. Here is the DNA: TGTGCCAGCATTCCTGGCGGGTCCCCAGCGACTTTGGACTACGAGCAGTACTTC. Its product reads: CASIPGGSPATLDYEQYF.